This TCR beta chain originates from a study of PD-1 blockade in classical Hodgkin lymphoma. Study-wide findings and caveats: Whereas CD4+ TCR diversity had risen significantly by C4D1, CD8+ TCR diversity had not.

Worth noting for this clone: Its specificity is not known.

Each and every patient relapsed after autologous stem cell transplantation, and patients got differing brentuximab vedotin exposure. Patients had relapsed/refractory classical Hodgkin lymphoma with complete response, partial response or progressive disease as best response. This CDR3 comprises 15 residues. CDR1 is SGHTA, CDR2 FQGNSA, per germline. After removal of 4 bases from V and 10 bases from J, the junction contained 6 bases not matched to a gene. Clones were read by immunoSEQ multiplex PCR, and TCRdb kept only the in-frame ones, dropping some. In the table there are roughly 12,000 clones, approximately 84% of which are singletons.

The input for sequencing was peripheral blood mononuclear cells (PBMCs), taken at baseline. This clonotype originated in a human donor with classical Hodgkin lymphoma. This sequence joins TRBV7-2 and TRBJ2-1, with 14 bases aligning to TRBD2. The CDR3 is CASSSTSGRANEQFF. The CDR3 DNA reads TGTGCCAGCAGCTCGACTAGCGGGAGGGCGAACGAGCAGTTCTTC.